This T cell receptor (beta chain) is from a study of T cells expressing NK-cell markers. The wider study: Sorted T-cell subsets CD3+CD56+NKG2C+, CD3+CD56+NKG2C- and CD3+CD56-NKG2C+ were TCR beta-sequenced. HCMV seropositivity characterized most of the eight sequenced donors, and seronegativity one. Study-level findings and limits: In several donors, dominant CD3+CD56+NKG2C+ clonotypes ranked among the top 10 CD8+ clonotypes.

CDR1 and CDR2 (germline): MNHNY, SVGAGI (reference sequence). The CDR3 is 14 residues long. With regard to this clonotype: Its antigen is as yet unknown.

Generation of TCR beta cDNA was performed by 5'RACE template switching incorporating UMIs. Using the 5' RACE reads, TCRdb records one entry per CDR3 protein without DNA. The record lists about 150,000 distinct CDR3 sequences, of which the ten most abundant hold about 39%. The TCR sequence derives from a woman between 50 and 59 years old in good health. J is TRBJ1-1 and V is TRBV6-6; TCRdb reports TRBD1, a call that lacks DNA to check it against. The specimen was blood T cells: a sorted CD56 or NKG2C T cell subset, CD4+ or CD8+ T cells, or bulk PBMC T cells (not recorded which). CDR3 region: CASSRGTVDTEAFF.